A selection of T cell receptor beta chains follows, all from one sample in a study of cytomegalovirus exposure and HLA in healthy donors. TCRdb's copy holds only in-frame clones and misses some; the assay was immunoSEQ multiplex PCR. The table has about 130,000 clones, 75% to 90% seen once. The sample taken for sequencing was PBMCs. All receptors derive from a woman aged 25-40 years in good health and CMV-seropositive. Both conserved end residues are part of each CDR3. Each record gives: CDR3 length, J gene, clone size, V gene, D gene, CDR3 DNA, CDR3 protein. The D gene is left open where the match is weak. Clone size is stated in some rows and not others, as once, few, many or a class when expanded.

>16|TRBJ2-7|-|TRBV5-1|TRBD1
TGCGCCAGCAGCGTCGCTCGGGACAGCTTTTCCTACGAGCAGTACTTC
CASSVARDSFSYEQYF
>15|TRBJ2-7|-|TRBV7-7|-
TGTGCCAGCAGCTTAGGTCCGGGGGTCGGTTTTGAGCAGTACTTC
CASSLGPGVGFEQYF
>14|TRBJ2-5|-|TRBV7-8|-
TGTGCCAGCAGCTTAGTCTCTAGCGAGGAGACCCAGTACTTC
CASSLVSSEETQYF
>15|TRBJ2-5|-|TRBV2|-
TGTGCCAGCAGTGTTCCCAAACGGGGGGCAGAGACCCAGTACTTC
CASSVPKRGAETQYF
>15|TRBJ2-7|-|TRBV9|TRBD1
TGTGCCAGCAGCCGGGACAGGGGGCTTGTCTACGAGCAGTACTTC
CASSRDRGLVYEQYF
>15|TRBJ2-2|once|TRBV5-4|-
TGTGCCAGCAGCTTTGGACAGACGAACACCGGGGAGCTGTTTTTT
CASSFGQTNTGELFF
>13|TRBJ2-3|-|TRBV5-1|-
TGCGCCAGCAGCTTGGAGACTCCAGATACGCAGTATTTT
CASSLETPDTQYF
>14|TRBJ2-7|-|TRBV5-4|-
TGTGCCAGCAGCTCCTCTAGCACCTCCTACGAGCAGTACTTC
CASSSSSTSYEQYF
>16|TRBJ1-5|-|TRBV7-2|TRBD1
TGTGCCAGCAGCCCCCGGACAGGGGGTGGCAATCAGCCCCAGCATTTT
CASSPRTGGGNQPQHF
>13|TRBJ1-2|-|TRBV2|-
TGTGCCAGCAGTGAAGAACAGGGCATACGCTACACCTTC
CASSEEQGIRYTF
>13|TRBJ2-1|-|TRBV7-2|-
TGTGCCAGCAGCTTGGTTGGGCTCGTTGAGCAGTTCTTC
CASSLVGLVEQFF
>13|TRBJ2-7|-|TRBV5-4|TRBD1
TGTGCCAGCAGCTGGGACAGTTCCTACGAGCAGTACTTC
CASSWDSSYEQYF
>14|TRBJ1-3|-|TRBV15|-
TGTGCCACCAGCAGTTCAGGGGTGAAAAACACCATATATTTT
CATSSSGVKNTIYF
>16|TRBJ2-3|-|TRBV7-9|-
TGTGCCAGCAGCTCCTGGCTGACAGCTAGCACAGATACGCAGTATTTT
CASSSWLTASTDTQYF
>14|TRBJ1-5|few|TRBV18|-
TGTGCCAGCTCACCGCAGAATAGCAATCAGCCCCAGCATTTT
CASSPQNSNQPQHF
>15|TRBJ2-2|-|TRBV5-1|-
TGCGCCAGCAGCGAGCGAGCAGGGGACACCGGGGAGCTGTTTTTT
CASSERAGDTGELFF
>14|TRBJ1-5|few|TRBV25-1|-
TGTGCCAGCAGTGAATATTGGGAGAATCAGCCCCAGCATTTT
CASSEYWENQPQHF
>13|TRBJ1-2|-|TRBV4-1|-
TGCGCCAGCAGCCAAGGCCAGGGCTATGGCTACACCTTC
CASSQGQGYGYTF